This TCR beta chain was sequenced during a study of vaccination effects on CD4 cells after COVID-19 (dated 2022 in TCRdb). A note on the overall study: Each participant got two doses of an mRNA SARS-CoV-2 vaccine, either BNT162b2 or mRNA-1273. Pre-vaccine samples from a couple of convalescent patients were drawn 16 days and one week before the first dose, 142 and 148 days after COVID-19 diagnosis. SARS-CoV-2 spike-specific CD4+ TCR repertoires from before and after mRNA vaccination were compared in COVID-19 convalescent patients and in infection-naive vaccine recipients. The full study included around ten COVID-19 convalescent patients and a few SARS-CoV-2-naive healthy vaccine recipients. Cultures from other donors in the study were sequenced using the Oncomine TCR Beta short-read assay on an Illumina iSeq 100.

Preparation of the library involved the immunoSEQ multiplex PCR assay. DNA from the cultured and isolated CD4+ T cells underwent TCR beta CDR3 sequencing. The study's processing was this. Non-productive TCR sequences were removed and reads were trimmed to the CDR3 region, keeping CDR3s of at least 7 amino acids. The MANAFEST web app was used to identify antigen-specific clonotypes by comparing expansion in peptide wells with expansion in reference cultures. To count as positive, a clone had to show expansion at FDR<0.05 compared with the reference and with all other wells, an odds ratio above 5, and a frequency above 0.1% in two replicate wells. A clonotype was defined as cross-reactive if the clonotype was significantly expanded both in SARS-CoV-2 spike wells and in at least one common cold coronavirus spike condition. CDR3 similarity was assessed by Levenshtein distance using the stringdist R package, and unrooted trees were constructed with ape in R 3.6.1. Not all clones reach the TCRdb copy of this immuneACCESS table, which keeps in-frame sequences only. Checked studies attribute under half of the gap to unresolved V genes and leave the rest unexplained. That table is the source of V, J and clone size, and D and trimming were worked out from the DNA. The table for this sample lists some 40,000 clones; around 73% of them were counted only once. Of the sample, roughly 30% is held by the ten largest clones.

In the ViraFEST assay, PBMC were stimulated with viral peptide pools, and antigen-specific CD4+ T cell clonotypes were then identified by expansion using TCR sequencing. After 10 to 11 days of culture, CD4+ T cells were isolated with the EasySep CD4+ T cell isolation kit. Convalescent patients had PCR-confirmed SARS-CoV-2 infection between March and December 2020, before Alpha, Beta and Delta variants emerged in the United States. About 1.8 million PBMC per well were cultured with approximately 10 ug/ml peptides in IMDM containing approximately 4.7% human AB serum, around 10 IU/ml IL-2 and gentamicin. On days 3 and 7, half of the culture medium was replaced with fresh IL-2-containing medium. Unless noted otherwise, every peptide stimulation condition was grown in triplicate wells. Using Ficoll-Paque Plus gradient centrifugation, PBMC were separated from whole blood and then either used fresh or cryopreserved at -140C. Genomic DNA was extracted from cultured CD4+ T cells with the QIAamp micro DNA kit.

V lost 6 bases and J lost 7 bases; the stretch between them is 19 bases long. CDR1 and CDR2, looked up from the germline V gene, are SNHLY and FYNNEI. Inclusive of the bounding cysteine and phenylalanine, the CDR3 is 16 residues long. The CDR3 DNA has 48 bases and is translated from base 1. Overall study results and their limits: Among convalescent patients, the spike-reactive repertoire after vaccination was made up mainly of new vaccine-induced clones that were largely distinct from the clones induced by infection. Only a small number of convalescent patients were included, and no early post-infection timepoints were available, which limited the study. Both infection-induced and vaccine-induced clones contracted markedly at late post-vaccination timepoints, which is consistent with waning T cell responses.

This clone was recorded once. Its cognate antigen has yet to be identified. No much larger clonotype is one base removed from it; base qualities were not supplied. The starting material was CD4+ T cells from PBMCs cultured with a peptide pool, obtained before COVID-19 vaccination. The TCR comes from a human donor who had a prior SARS-CoV-2 infection. The receptor chain draws on TRBV2 and TRBJ1-6; the D gene lacks a confident call. The nucleotides read TGTGCCAGCAGACAGTCCCGCCAGGCTGACAATTCACCCCTCCACTTT. This codes for CASRQSRQADNSPLHF.